Following are 9 T cell receptor beta chains from one sample sequenced in a study of OX40 agonist ivuxolimab in advanced cancers. Profiled with immunoSEQ multiplex PCR; TCRdb holds only in-frame clones, not every one. The sample contains 55,000 to 70,000 clones, around 86% of which appear only once. The sample consisted of CD4+ or CD8+ T cells sorted from blood, taken in a trial of the OX40 agonist ivuxolimab. The source of these receptors is an adult with an advanced solid tumor such as melanoma, head and neck, liver or kidney cancer.

The V call is TRBV30, the J call TRBJ2-3; 10 positions match TRBD2. The length of the CDR3 is 14 residues. The V gene's germline CDR1 is GTSNPN and CDR2 SVGIG (reference sequence). Trimming at V came to 3 bases and at J to 3 bases, leaving 3 bases not matched to a gene. The CDR3 nucleotides read TGTGCCTGGAGCTGGGGACTAGCGACAGATACGCAGTATTTT. Translating it yields CAWSWGLATDTQYF. The full variable domain, completed using reference TRBV30 and TRBJ2-3, is SQTIHQWPATLVQPVGSPLSLECTVEGTSNPNLYWYRQAAGRGLQLLFYSVGIGQISSEVPQNLSASRPQDRQFILSSKKLLLSDSGFYLCAWSWGLATDTQYFGPGTRLTVL.

This clone was counted once. The chain is built from TRBV19 and TRBJ1-1, with D tentatively TRBD1 (5 bases). Germline values: CDR1 LNHDA, CDR2 SQIVND (reference sequence). V was clipped by 1 base and J by 6 bases, with 15 bases between them. There are 15 residues in the CDR3. The DNA of the CDR3 is TGTGCCAGTAGTATAGTGGGGGAGAGGATCTCTGAAGCTTTCTTT. The encoded protein is CASSIVGERISEAFF.

This clone was observed a single time. The chain links TRBV7-3 to TRBJ2-2, with 8 bases lining up with TRBD2. This CDR3 contains 16 residues. J was trimmed by 3 bases and V by 5 bases; bases with no gene match: 8. Germline-derived CDR1 and CDR2 are SGHTA and FQGTGA. The CDR3 loop reads CASSTPPGGDTGELFF. For the CDR3, the DNA is TGTGCCAGCAGCACACCCCCGGGGGGGGACACCGGGGAGCTGTTTTTT.

This chain joins TRBV21-1 and TRBJ2-2; TRBD1, the table's D call, was not compared with the DNA. TRBV21-1 is labeled a pseudogene. The CDR3 is 16 amino acids. The DNA of the CDR3 is TGTGCCAGCAGCAGACCGGGACAGGGGTCGAACGGGGAGCTGTTTTTT. Translation gives CASSRPGQGSNGELFF.

This sequence joins TRBV15 and TRBJ2-7, with TRBD1 matching over 11 bases. V was clipped by 4 bases and J by 5 bases; unmatched bases: 19. Germline V gene sequence: CDR1 LNHNV, CDR2 YYDKDF (reference sequence). The CDR3 covers 19 residues. The CDR3 loop reads CATSIIGQGARRKNDEQYF. CDR3 DNA: TGTGCCACCAGCATCATAGGACAGGGGGCGCGTCGAAAGAATGACGAGCAGTACTTC.

By share, this clone ranks as large. J is TRBJ2-1 and V is TRBV7-9; D perhaps matches TRBD2 (5 bases). Germline CDR1 and CDR2: SEHNR and FQNEAQ (reference sequence). The CDR3 contains 13 residues. Trimming removed 7 bases at V and 8 bases at J, with 15 bases between. CDR3 in amino acids: CASNRGIDHEQFF. CDR3 DNA: TGTGCCAGCAACCGGGGTATAGATCATGAGCAGTTCTTC.

This chain uses TRBV10-3 with TRBJ1-4; D might be TRBD1 (5 bases). V gave up 0 bases and J gave up 5 bases, with 10 bases separating them. The CDR3 covers 15 residues. The germline gives CDR1 ENHRY, CDR2 SYGVKD. CDR3 DNA sequence: TGTGCCATCAGTGAGTCGACGGGGGGGAATGAAAAACTGTTTTTT. Translating it yields CAISESTGGNEKLFF.

The chain recombines TRBV7-8 with TRBJ2-1, with 8 bases matching TRBD2. V was clipped by 4 bases and J by 3 bases; unmatched bases: 11. This CDR3 comprises 17 residues. Per germline, CDR1 SGHVS and CDR2 FQNEAQ. CDR3 sequence reads: CASSSGSGGEVYNEQFF. CDR3 DNA: TGTGCCAGCAGCTCCGGCTCCGGGGGGGAAGTCTACAATGAGCAGTTCTTC.

V is TRBV5-4 and J is TRBJ1-2; D not resolved. V lost 1 base and J lost 5, with 9 bases in between. The CDR3 extends over 13 amino acids. Germline values: CDR1 SGHNT, CDR2 YYREEE (reference sequence). CDR3 in DNA: TGTGCCAGCAGCTTGCAGGATAGGTATGGCTACACCTTC. It encodes CASSLQDRYGYTF. The full variable domain, its missing parts supplied by reference TRBV5-4 and TRBJ1-2, is ETGVTQSPTHLIKTRGQQVTLRCSSQSGHNTVSWYQQALGQGPQFIFQYYREEENGRGNFPPRFSGLQFPNYSSELNVNALELDDSALYLCASSLQDRYGYTFGSGTRLTVV.